This T cell receptor beta chain was sequenced for a study of T-cell memory formation after mild COVID-19. Study details: Largely donor-specific sequence clusters came from a couple of donors.

Concerning this clonotype itself: What it recognizes is unknown.

The CDR3 spans 16 residues. V was pared by 4 bases and J by 0 bases, with 6 bases of the junction left unmatched. Germline V gene lookup returns CDR1 LGHNA and CDR2 YSLEER. Barcoded TCR alpha and TCR beta cDNA libraries with UMIs came from 5'RACE using constant-segment primers. TCRdb reprocessed the 5' RACE reads via MiXCR and lists one record per CDR3 protein. The table records 250,000 or so distinct CDR3 sequences, more than 15% of them present only once. Overall study findings and caveats: CM and EM subsets held most contracting CD4+ clones; EMRA held CD8+ ones.

The chain uses TRBV4-3 and TRBJ1-3; 7 bases agree with TRBD1. The sequencing input was PBMCs or a T cell subset sorted from them (not recorded which). The TCR sequence derives from a man aged 18 to 29 who had mild COVID-19 (a few samples of this study predate the infection). Cell type and time point are not known. CDR3 DNA: TGCGCCAGCAGCCCCCAGGGGGTGAGCTCTGGAAACACCATATATTTT. Translation gives CASSPQGVSSGNTIYF.